This T cell receptor beta chain was documented in a study of OX40 agonist ivuxolimab in advanced cancers. Broadly, across the study: Ivuxolimab was an agonistic, fully human IgG2 monoclonal antibody directed against OX40 (CD134), a costimulatory receptor. Intravenous ivuxolimab was administered to patients every 2 weeks at six dose levels: 0.01, 0.1, 0.3, 1.5, 3 and 10 mg/kg. Among the roughly 54 dose-escalation patients, about 20 had hepatocellular carcinoma, 15 or so melanoma, 9 renal cell carcinoma and 9 head and neck cancer. In the dose-escalation cohort, 65% to 85% of patients were male, and the mean age was around 65 years with a range of roughly 23 to 90. Prior anti-PD-1, anti-PD-L1 or anti-CTLA-4 therapy was permitted, and approximately 41% of dose-escalation patients had received checkpoint inhibitors. Three dose-escalation patients achieved partial responses, one with hepatocellular carcinoma and two with cutaneous melanoma. Peripheral TCRbeta sequencing aimed to test whether ivuxolimab altered TCR sequence diversity and caused clonal T-cell expansion. The paper covers the monotherapy dose-escalation part of the phase I ivuxolimab trial, which included N of about 51 patients.

The trial excluded patients who had a history of autoimmune disease or were on systemic immunosuppression. Peripheral blood for TCR sequencing was drawn from every dose cohort at baseline, at cycle 4 day 1 and at cycle 7 day 1. Samples were obtained from an open-label, multicenter, first-in-human phase I dose-escalation trial of ivuxolimab. Adults with locally advanced or metastatic head and neck squamous cell, hepatocellular, melanoma or renal cell carcinoma were enrolled in the trial. CD4+ and CD8+ T cells were sorted separately from peripheral blood before TCR sequencing. To sequence the TCRbeta CDR3 region, genomic DNA was isolated from the sorted cells. The immunoSEQ Assay was used to sequence the TCRbeta CDR3 regions. TCRdb mirrors the immuneACCESS table, restricted to in-frame sequences. Some clones are absent from its copies; in checked studies, under half trace to an unresolved V gene, and the reason for the others is unknown. The sample data list 70,000 or so clones, and 80% to 85% of these were observed just once. Roughly a tenth of the sample lies in the top ten.

With regard to this clone: The antigen it binds to is not known. No clone much larger than this one lies a single base away; base qualities are absent.

CDR1 and CDR2 are read off the germline V gene as SQVTM and ANQGSEA. Relative to germline, V is 0 bases shorter and J is 6 bases shorter, with 12 bases between their ends. The CDR3 measures 14 amino acids from cysteine to phenylalanine. The retained sequence is limited to the CDR3, 42 bases, with the frame set at the first base. The paper as a whole reports these results and caveats: After ivuxolimab, expanded clones were on average more numerous among CD8+ T cells than among CD4+ T cells. The antigen specificity of the clonally expanded peripheral T cells was not determined. In the 0.1-3.0 mg/kg groups, partial responders had among the lowest normalized peripheral clonal expansion, particularly in CD8+ T cells. At doses from 0.1 to 3.0 mg/kg, clonal expansion was seen in both CD4+ and CD8+ blood T cells between baseline and week 6. Low levels of normalized T-cell clonal expansion were also seen in some patients who did not respond.

This specimen consisted of CD4+ or CD8+ T cells sorted from blood, obtained in a trial of the OX40 agonist ivuxolimab. The TCR originated in an adult with an advanced solid tumor such as melanoma, head and neck, liver or kidney cancer. The chain links TRBV29-1 with TRBJ1-5, with TRBD1 perhaps the D gene, on 5 matching bases. Here the CDR3 is given as CSVEDPRQGQPQHF. The nucleotide sequence is given as TGCAGCGTTGAAGATCCCCGCCAGGGTCAGCCCCAGCATTTT.